This TCR beta chain derives from a study of cytomegalovirus exposure and HLA in healthy donors. Study-wide findings and caveats: Reports state that TCR beta sequences accurately predicted most subjects' HLA-A and HLA-B alleles.

This clone was observed a few times. Its antigen is not known. The primer mix had 60 Vbeta and 13 Jbeta primers. Here immunoSEQ multiplex PCR was the method, and the copy in TCRdb shows in-frame clones only, minus some. The sample holds 150,000 to 200,000 clones, around 76% seen once. The CDR3 loop spans 13 amino acids. V dropped 4 bases and J dropped 7; count of bases not matched to a gene: 5. Germline CDR1 WNHNN, CDR2 SYGVQD (reference sequence). Sequencing input: PBMCs. J is TRBJ1-2 and V is TRBV10-1, with 8 nucleotides matching TRBD1. This TCR was sampled from a young man in good health and CMV-seronegative. The CDR3 region is CASSADRAAGYTF. CDR3 bases: TGCGCCAGCAGTGCGGACAGGGCGGCTGGCTACACCTTC.